The subject of this entry is one T cell receptor beta chain. The antigen is undetermined. Germline V CDR1 and CDR2: MNHNS, SASEGT. V was trimmed by 9 bases and J by 1 base, leaving 18 bases between them. The CDR3 is made up of 15 amino acids. The investigators amplified TCR beta CDR3 regions from RNA transcripts. The study used the HTBI primer set for a first-round RT-PCR of the TCR CDR3. TCRdb passed the multiplex PCR reads through MiXCR, listing each CDR3 protein once. The sample has more than 550,000 distinct CDR3 sequences; just under 45% are singletons. The data derive from a study of T cells in Graves' hyperthyroidism and ophthalmopathy. Study-wide points: Blood also contained most expanded thyroid clonotypes above 0.001.

Sample: peripheral blood or thyroid tissue (not recorded which). The V call is TRBV6-1, the J call TRBJ2-5; TRBD2 is a possible D gene (6 bases). The clonotype was recovered from an adult man with Graves' disease, either hyperthyroidism or ophthalmopathy (not recorded which). CDR3 nucleotide sequence: TGTGCCAGTAGCCCCCAGCGGGCGACCCAAGAGACCCAGTACTTC. Its translation: CASSPQRATQETQYF.